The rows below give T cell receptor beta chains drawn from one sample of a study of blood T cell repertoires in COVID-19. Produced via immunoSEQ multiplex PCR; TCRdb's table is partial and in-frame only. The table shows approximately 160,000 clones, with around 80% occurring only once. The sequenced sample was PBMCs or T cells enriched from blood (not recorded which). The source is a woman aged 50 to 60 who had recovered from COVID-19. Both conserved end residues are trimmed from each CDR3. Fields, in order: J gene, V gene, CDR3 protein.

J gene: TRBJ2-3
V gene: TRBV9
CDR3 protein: ASNLGRTSGRLFTDTQY

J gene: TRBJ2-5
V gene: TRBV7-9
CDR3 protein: ASSLDGQETQY

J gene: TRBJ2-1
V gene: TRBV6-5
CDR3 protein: ASRTGAGGGNEQF

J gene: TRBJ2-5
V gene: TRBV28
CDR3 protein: ASSLGGTRQTQY

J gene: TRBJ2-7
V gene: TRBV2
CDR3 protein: ASRQGAFNEQY

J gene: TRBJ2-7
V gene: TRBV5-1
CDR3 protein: ASSLVSSANEQY

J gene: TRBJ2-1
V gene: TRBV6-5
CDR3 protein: ASRSGRDEQF

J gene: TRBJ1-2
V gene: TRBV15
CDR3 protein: ATSRDASRANYGYT

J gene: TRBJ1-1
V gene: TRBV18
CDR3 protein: ASSPTTQGTGTEAF

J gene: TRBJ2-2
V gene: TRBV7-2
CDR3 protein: ASSLEGLGLTGELF

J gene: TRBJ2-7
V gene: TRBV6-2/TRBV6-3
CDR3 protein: ASSYFVRDYEQY

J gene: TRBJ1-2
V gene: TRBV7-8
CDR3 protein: ASATRVFSGYT

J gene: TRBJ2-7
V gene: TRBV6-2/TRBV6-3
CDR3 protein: ASSYEGQGGYEQY